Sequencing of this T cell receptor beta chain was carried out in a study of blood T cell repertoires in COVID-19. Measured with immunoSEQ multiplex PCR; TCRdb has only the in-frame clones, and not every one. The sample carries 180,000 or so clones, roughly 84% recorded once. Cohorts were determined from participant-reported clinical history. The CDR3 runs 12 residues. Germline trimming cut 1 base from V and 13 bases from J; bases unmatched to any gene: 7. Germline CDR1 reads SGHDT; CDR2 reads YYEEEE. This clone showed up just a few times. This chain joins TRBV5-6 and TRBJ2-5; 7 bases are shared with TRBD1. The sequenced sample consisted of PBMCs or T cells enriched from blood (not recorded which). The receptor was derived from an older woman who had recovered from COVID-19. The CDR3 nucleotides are TGTGCCAGCAGCTTGTCCCGGGACAGACCGTACTTC. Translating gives CASSLSRDRPYF. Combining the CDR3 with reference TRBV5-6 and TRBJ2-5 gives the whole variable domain DAGVTQSPTHLIKTRGQQVTLRCSPKSGHDTVSWYQQALGQGPQFIFQYYEEEERQRGNFPDRFSGHQFPNYSSELNVNALLLGDSALYLCASSLSRDRPYFGPGTRLLVL.